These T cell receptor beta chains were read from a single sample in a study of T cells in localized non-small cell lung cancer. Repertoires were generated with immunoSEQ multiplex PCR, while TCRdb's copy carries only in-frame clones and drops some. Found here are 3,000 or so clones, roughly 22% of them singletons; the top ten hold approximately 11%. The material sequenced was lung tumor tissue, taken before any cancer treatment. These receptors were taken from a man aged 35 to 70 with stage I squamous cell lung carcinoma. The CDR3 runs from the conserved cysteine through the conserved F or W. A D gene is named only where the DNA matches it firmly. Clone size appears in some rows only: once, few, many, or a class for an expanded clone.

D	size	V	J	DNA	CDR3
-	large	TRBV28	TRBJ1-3	TGTGCCAGCATCCCAGGACAGCCCCTCTCTGGAAACACCATATATTTT	CASIPGQPLSGNTIYF
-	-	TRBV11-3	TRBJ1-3	TGTGCCAGCAGTTATACAGTATGGACGGACACCATATATTTT	CASSYTVWTDTIYF
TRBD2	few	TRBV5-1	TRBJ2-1	TGCGCCAGCAGCTTGAGGCTAGCGGGGGGCCTCCCAGACAATGAGCAGTTCTTC	CASSLRLAGGLPDNEQFF
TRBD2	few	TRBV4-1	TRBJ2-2	TGCGCCAGCAGCCGCGGGACTAGCGGGAGGAACACCGGGGAGCTGTTTTTT	CASSRGTSGRNTGELFF
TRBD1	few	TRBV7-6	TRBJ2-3	TGTGCCAGCAGCTTAGACAGGGGCGTTACAGATACGCAGTATTTT	CASSLDRGVTDTQYF
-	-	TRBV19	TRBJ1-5	TGTGCCAGTAGTACCCGGGACACCGTGTATAGCAATCAGCCCCAGCATTTT	CASSTRDTVYSNQPQHF
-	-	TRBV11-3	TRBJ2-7	TGTGCCAGCAGCCACGAGGCGGTGGGGTCGTACGAGCAGTACTTC	CASSHEAVGSYEQYF
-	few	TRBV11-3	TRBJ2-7	TGTGCCAGCAGCGGCGGACACGGAGACTACGAGCAGTACTTC	CASSGGHGDYEQYF
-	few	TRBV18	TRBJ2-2	TGTGCCAGCTCACCAACCTGGGGCTCCGGGGAGCTGTTTTTT	CASSPTWGSGELFF
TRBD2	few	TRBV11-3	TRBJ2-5	TGTGCCAGCAGCTTAGAGGGTTTAGCGGGGGACGTTCGGGAGACCCAGTACTTC	CASSLEGLAGDVRETQYF
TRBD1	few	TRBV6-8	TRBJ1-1	TGTGCCAGCAGTGCCGAACAGGGGATCACTGAAGCTTTCTTT	CASSAEQGITEAFF
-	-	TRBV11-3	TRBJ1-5	TGTGCCAGCAGCTCTGGACTTGGCAATCAGCCCCAGCATTTT	CASSSGLGNQPQHF
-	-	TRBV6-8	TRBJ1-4	TGTGCCAGCAGTAGTCACACCCCGAGGGATGAAAAACTGTTTTTT	CASSSHTPRDEKLFF
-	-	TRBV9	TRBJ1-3	TGTGCCAGCAGAGACTGGACGGTCAACTCTGGAAACACCATATATTTT	CASRDWTVNSGNTIYF
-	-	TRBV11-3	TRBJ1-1	TGTGCCAGCTTCAAGTGGGGGTTAAACACTGAAGCTTTCTTT	CASFKWGLNTEAFF
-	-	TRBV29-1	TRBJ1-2	TGCAGCGTCGTTGAGGCTAACTATGGCTACACCTTC	CSVVEANYGYTF
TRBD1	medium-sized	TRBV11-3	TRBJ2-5	TGTGCCAGCAGCTTTGGACAGGGAGGATGGGAGACCCAGTACTTC	CASSFGQGGWETQYF
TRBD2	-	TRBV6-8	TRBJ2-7	TGTGCCAGCAGCCACGGTCTAGCGGAGGGCTACGAGCAGTACTTC	CASSHGLAEGYEQYF
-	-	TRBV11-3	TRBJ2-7	TGTGCCAGCAGCTCCCGACCTGACAGTCGCGCCTACGAGCAGTACTTC	CASSSRPDSRAYEQYF
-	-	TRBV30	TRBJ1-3	TGTGCCTCGAGAGGGCCCGGAAACACCATATATTTT	CASRGPGNTIYF
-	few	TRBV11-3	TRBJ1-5	TGTGCCAGCAGCTTAGGACAGCCTAGCAATCAGCCCCAGCATTTT	CASSLGQPSNQPQHF
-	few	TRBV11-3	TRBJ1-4	TGTGCCAGCAGCTTCTCCAGCGGAGGTAATGAAAAACTGTTTTTT	CASSFSSGGNEKLFF
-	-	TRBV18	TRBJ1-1	TGTGCCAGCTCACCTTTCGATGACGGTGAAGCTTTCTTT	CASSPFDDGEAFF
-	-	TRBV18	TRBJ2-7	TGTGCCAGCTCACCGACAGATTCCTCCTACGAGCAGTACTTC	CASSPTDSSYEQYF
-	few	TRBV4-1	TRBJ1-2	TGCGCCAGCAGCCAAGGCCGGCGCGGGACCGCCCGTGGCTACACCTTC	CASSQGRRGTARGYTF
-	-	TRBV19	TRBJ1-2	TGTGCCAGTAGTATAGAACGGGGAAACTATGGCTACACCTTC	CASSIERGNYGYTF
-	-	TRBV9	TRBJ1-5	TGTGCCAGCCACGAAGGGAATCAGCCCCAGCATTTT	CASHEGNQPQHF
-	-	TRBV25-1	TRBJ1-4	TGTGCCAGCAGCCGAGTGTCCCGGGCAAATGAAAAACTGTTTTTT	CASSRVSRANEKLFF
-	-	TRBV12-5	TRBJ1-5	TGTGCTAGTGGTTTAGGGGGGGCTAATCAGCCCCAGCATTTT	CASGLGGANQPQHF
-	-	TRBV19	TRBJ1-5	TGTGCCAGTAGTATTCGGGGGAGTAGCAATCAGCCCCAGCATTTT	CASSIRGSSNQPQHF
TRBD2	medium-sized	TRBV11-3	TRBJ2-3	TGTGCCAGCAGCTTAGTAAGACTAGCGAGCACAGATACGCAGTATTTT	CASSLVRLASTDTQYF
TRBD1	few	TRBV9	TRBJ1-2	TGTGCCAGCAGCCCATCAGGGGGCAGATCTGATGGCTACACCTTC	CASSPSGGRSDGYTF
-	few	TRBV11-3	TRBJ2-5	TGTGCCAGCAGCCCTGAGGGCGGAAAGGAACAAGAGACCCAGTACTTC	CASSPEGGKEQETQYF
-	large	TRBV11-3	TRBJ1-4	TGTGCCAGCACCCAACGGTCAACTAATGAAAAACTGTTTTTT	CASTQRSTNEKLFF
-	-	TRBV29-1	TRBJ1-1	TGCAGCGTCCCCTCTGGTGTTGGGTTCGTTGAAGCTTTCTTT	CSVPSGVGFVEAFF
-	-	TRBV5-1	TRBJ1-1	TGCGCCAGCAGCGAGGCAGGGTTAAACACTGAAGCTTTCTTT	CASSEAGLNTEAFF
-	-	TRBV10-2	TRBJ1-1	TGCGCCAGCAGTGGAGGGAGTGTTTCTTTTGAAGCTTTCTTT	CASSGGSVSFEAFF
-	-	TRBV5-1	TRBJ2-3	TGCGCCAGCAGCTTGGGACCTGGCTCAGATACGCAGTATTTT	CASSLGPGSDTQYF
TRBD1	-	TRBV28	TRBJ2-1	TGTGCCAGCAGTTCGCCGGGACAGGGGACCGCAGGTGAGCAGTTCTTC	CASSSPGQGTAGEQFF
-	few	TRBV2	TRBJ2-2	TGTGCCAGCAGTGAATTAGCCATGTACACCGGGGAGCTGTTTTTT	CASSELAMYTGELFF
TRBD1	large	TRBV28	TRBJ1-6	TGTGCCAGCAGTCCCGGACAGGATCGCTCACCCCTCCACTTT	CASSPGQDRSPLHF
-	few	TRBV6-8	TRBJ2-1	TGTGCCAGCAGTGTCGAGGGGGGGGCCCCGGGAGAGCAGTTCTTC	CASSVEGGAPGEQFF
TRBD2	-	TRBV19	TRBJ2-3	TGTGCCAGTAGTATAGTTGGGGGGGGAACAGATACGCAGTATTTT	CASSIVGGGTDTQYF
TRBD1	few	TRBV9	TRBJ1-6	TGTGCCAGCAGCGTAGACGAGGGGGCAGGTTCACCCCTCCACTTT	CASSVDEGAGSPLHF
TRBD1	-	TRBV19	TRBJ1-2	TGTGCCAGTAGTATAGCCCTGGGACAGAACTATGGCTACACCTTC	CASSIALGQNYGYTF
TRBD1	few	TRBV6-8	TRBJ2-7	TGTGCCAGCAGGACTTGGACAGGGTCCCTCTACGAGCAGTACTTC	CASRTWTGSLYEQYF
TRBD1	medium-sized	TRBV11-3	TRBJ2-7	TGTGCCAGCAGCTCCCGGGACAGGATCTACGAGCAGTACTTC	CASSSRDRIYEQYF
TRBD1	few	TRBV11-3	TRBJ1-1	TGTGCCAGCAGCTTATCCTTCGGGACAGGTAAAACTGAAGCTTTCTTT	CASSLSFGTGKTEAFF
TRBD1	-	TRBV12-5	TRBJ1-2	TGTGCTAGTGGTTCGGACTTGACAGGGGTAGAGATAAACTATGGCTACACCTTC	CASGSDLTGVEINYGYTF
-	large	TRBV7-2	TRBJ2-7	TGTGCCAGCAGCTTAGCTACTCCGACCGAGCAGTACTTC	CASSLATPTEQYF